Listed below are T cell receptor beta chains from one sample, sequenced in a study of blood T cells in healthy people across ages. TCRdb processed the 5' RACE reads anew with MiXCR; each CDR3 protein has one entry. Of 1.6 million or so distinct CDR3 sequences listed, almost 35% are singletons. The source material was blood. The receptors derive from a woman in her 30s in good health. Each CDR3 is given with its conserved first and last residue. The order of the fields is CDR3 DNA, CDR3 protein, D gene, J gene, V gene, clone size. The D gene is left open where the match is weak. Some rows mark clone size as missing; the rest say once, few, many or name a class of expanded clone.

DNA: TGTGCCAGCAGTGACAGAACAGAATATAATTCACCCCTCCACTTT
CDR3: CASSDRTEYNSPLHF
D: .
J: TRBJ1-6
V: TRBV25-1
size: .

DNA: TGCGCCAGCAGCCAGCGTACGACCCCTCGCACAGATACGCAGTATTTT
CDR3: CASSQRTTPRTDTQYF
D: .
J: TRBJ2-3
V: TRBV4-1
size: .

DNA: TGTGCCAGCAGAATCAGGGGTGGGCAGCCCCAGCATTTT
CDR3: CASRIRGGQPQHF
D: .
J: TRBJ1-5
V: TRBV6-5
size: .

DNA: TGCGCCAGCAGCGATGACGGAATGAACACTGAAGCTTTCTTT
CDR3: CASSDDGMNTEAFF
D: .
J: TRBJ1-1
V: TRBV5-1
size: .

DNA: TGTGCCAGCAGGGCGGTAGCGGGGGGGATAGAGACCCAGTACTTC
CDR3: CASRAVAGGIETQYF
D: TRBD2
J: TRBJ2-5
V: TRBV6-1
size: few

DNA: TGTGCCAGCAGCTTGAAGGCTACAGCGAACACTGAAGCTTTCTTT
CDR3: CASSLKATANTEAFF
D: .
J: TRBJ1-1
V: TRBV5-5
size: .

DNA: TGTGCCAGCAGTGACCGAGCGGGGAGGTCGAGCTCCTACGAGCAGTACTTC
CDR3: CASSDRAGRSSSYEQYF
D: TRBD2
J: TRBJ2-7
V: TRBV6-1
size: .

DNA: TGCAGTGCTCTCAGGGGTGGGGTAGCCTTGTCCTATGGCTACACCTTC
CDR3: CSALRGGVALSYGYTF
D: .
J: TRBJ1-2
V: TRBV20-1
size: .

DNA: TGTGCCATCAGGGAGACAGGGGAGGGATCCGAGCAGTACTTC
CDR3: CAIRETGEGSEQYF
D: .
J: TRBJ2-7
V: TRBV10-3
size: .

DNA: TGTGCCAGCAGTCCCGGGTTTGGACTAGCGGATTACAATGAGCAGTTCTTC
CDR3: CASSPGFGLADYNEQFF
D: TRBD2
J: TRBJ2-1
V: TRBV6-4
size: many

DNA: TGTGCCAGCAGCTTTACCGGGACAGGGGGCTACGAGCAGTACTTC
CDR3: CASSFTGTGGYEQYF
D: TRBD1
J: TRBJ2-7
V: TRBV13
size: .

DNA: TGCGCCAGCAGCTCAACGGGACTAGCGGGCTTATACAATGAGCAGTTCTTC
CDR3: CASSSTGLAGLYNEQFF
D: TRBD2
J: TRBJ2-1
V: TRBV5-1
size: few

DNA: TGTGCCAGCGGGAATAGCGGGGGGGACACAGATACGCAGTATTTT
CDR3: CASGNSGGDTDTQYF
D: TRBD2
J: TRBJ2-3
V: TRBV12-3/TRBV12-4
size: .

DNA: TGTGCCAGCAGTTTCTACAATCGGTCCTACGAGCAGTACTTC
CDR3: CASSFYNRSYEQYF
D: .
J: TRBJ2-7
V: TRBV11-2
size: .

DNA: TGTGCCAGCAGTTACCCCACTCTAGCGGGGGGGCCGAGCACCGGGGAGCTGTTTTTT
CDR3: CASSYPTLAGGPSTGELFF
D: TRBD2
J: TRBJ2-2
V: TRBV6-2/TRBV6-3
size: .

DNA: TGTGCCAGCAGTGGAACAAACAGGGGGAATTCATCCCTCCACTTT
CDR3: CASSGTNRGNSSLHF
D: TRBD1
J: TRBJ1-6
V: TRBV9
size: few

DNA: TGTGCCAGCAGTATCGCGTCCTCCTACAATGAGCAGTTCTTC
CDR3: CASSIASSYNEQFF
D: .
J: TRBJ2-1
V: TRBV12-3/TRBV12-4
size: many

DNA: TGTGCCAGCAGCTCCCCTAGCGGGGGGCGGGAGACCCAGTACTTC
CDR3: CASSSPSGGRETQYF
D: TRBD2
J: TRBJ2-5
V: TRBV7-2
size: few

DNA: TGTGCCAGCAGCTTAATCCCGTTCGGAGTGCAGGAGCAGTTCTTC
CDR3: CASSLIPFGVQEQFF
D: .
J: TRBJ2-1
V: TRBV7-8
size: .

DNA: TGTGCCAGCAGTTACTCTTCACTAGCGGGGGTCTACAATGAGCAGTTCTTC
CDR3: CASSYSSLAGVYNEQFF
D: TRBD2
J: TRBJ2-1
V: TRBV6-6
size: many

DNA: TGTGCCAGCGGAAAATGGGGAGGTCTAGGCTCCTACGAGCAGTACTTC
CDR3: CASGKWGGLGSYEQYF
D: .
J: TRBJ2-7
V: TRBV27
size: once

DNA: TGTGCCAGCAGCTTAGCCCTTTCAGCCTCCTACGAGCAGTACTTC
CDR3: CASSLALSASYEQYF
D: .
J: TRBJ2-7
V: TRBV7-8
size: .

DNA: TGTGCCAGCAGTTTTTTCCCCGGGACTAGCGAGCACGAGCAGTACTTC
CDR3: CASSFFPGTSEHEQYF
D: TRBD2
J: TRBJ2-7
V: TRBV28
size: .

DNA: TGCAGTGCTAGAGCGCGGGAGAATATATATGAGCAGTTCTTC
CDR3: CSARARENIYEQFF
D: TRBD2
J: TRBJ2-1
V: TRBV20-1
size: .

DNA: TGTGCCAGCAGCTTAGATCTTGGAGGGAGCAATGAGCAGTTCTTC
CDR3: CASSLDLGGSNEQFF
D: .
J: TRBJ2-1
V: TRBV7-9
size: .

DNA: TGCAGTGCTAGTAACGGCGGTGTCTCCTACAATGAGCAGTATTTT
CDR3: CSASNGGVSYNEQYF
D: .
J: TRBJ2-3
V: TRBV20-1
size: once

DNA: TGTGCCATCAGCGTCATTGATGAAGCTTTCTTT
CDR3: CAISVIDEAFF
D: .
J: TRBJ1-1
V: TRBV10-3
size: .

DNA: TGTGCCAGCAGCTTAGGCCGACTAGCGGCAAGCACAGATACGCAGTATTTT
CDR3: CASSLGRLAASTDTQYF
D: TRBD2
J: TRBJ2-3
V: TRBV7-8
size: .

DNA: TGTGCCGGCAGTTACTCTAGAGGCGGCACCTACGAGCAGTACTTC
CDR3: CAGSYSRGGTYEQYF
D: .
J: TRBJ2-7
V: TRBV6-6
size: .

DNA: TGTGCCATCACAAGTCACGGCTTCACAGATACGCAGTATTTT
CDR3: CAITSHGFTDTQYF
D: .
J: TRBJ2-3
V: TRBV10-3
size: .

DNA: TGTGCCAGCAGTTTCGGTGACAGGGTCAACACTGAAGCTTTCTTT
CDR3: CASSFGDRVNTEAFF
D: TRBD1
J: TRBJ1-1
V: TRBV12-3/TRBV12-4
size: few

DNA: TGTGCCAGCAGTTACCGCTCCTACGAGCAGTACTTC
CDR3: CASSYRSYEQYF
D: .
J: TRBJ2-7
V: TRBV6-6
size: many

DNA: TGCAGTGCTAGAGATCGGTTGGGTCCCGAGACCCAGTACTTC
CDR3: CSARDRLGPETQYF
D: .
J: TRBJ2-5
V: TRBV20-1
size: .

DNA: TGTGCCAGCATCCGCGGGGGGCGGATGAACACTGATGCTTTCTTT
CDR3: CASIRGGRMNTDAFF
D: .
J: TRBJ1-1
V: TRBV6-6
size: .

DNA: TGCAGCGTTCTCGGGGGCGAAGAGAGGGCAGATACGCAGTATTTT
CDR3: CSVLGGEERADTQYF
D: .
J: TRBJ2-3
V: TRBV29-1
size: many

DNA: TGCGCCAGCAGCTTGGGAAGGGTCCATGAGCAGTTCTTC
CDR3: CASSLGRVHEQFF
D: .
J: TRBJ2-1
V: TRBV5-1
size: .

DNA: TGTGCCAGCACCAAGACAGGGGGCTTCAATCAGCCCCAGCATTTT
CDR3: CASTKTGGFNQPQHF
D: TRBD1
J: TRBJ1-5
V: TRBV12-3/TRBV12-4
size: once

DNA: TGTGCCAGCAGCCCGTGGGACACGCGCTATGGCTACACCTTC
CDR3: CASSPWDTRYGYTF
D: .
J: TRBJ1-2
V: TRBV7-9
size: .

DNA: TGTGCCAGCAGCTTAGTTAGCGGGGGGGCGAATGAGCAGTTCTTC
CDR3: CASSLVSGGANEQFF
D: TRBD2
J: TRBJ2-1
V: TRBV7-3
size: many

DNA: TGTGCCAGCAGACTAACTAGGGGTGGAGAGACCCAGTACTTC
CDR3: CASRLTRGGETQYF
D: .
J: TRBJ2-5
V: TRBV28
size: few

DNA: TGTGCCAGCACCCTAACTGGGGGCAGCCCATACGAGCAGTACTTC
CDR3: CASTLTGGSPYEQYF
D: .
J: TRBJ2-7
V: TRBV7-2
size: .

DNA: TGTGCCAGCAGTCACCGGGTCCTCAAAAACATTCAGTACTTC
CDR3: CASSHRVLKNIQYF
D: .
J: TRBJ2-4
V: TRBV28
size: .

DNA: TGTGCCAGCAAGATAGGGGTAGCGGGGACCTACAATGAGCAGTTCTTC
CDR3: CASKIGVAGTYNEQFF
D: TRBD2
J: TRBJ2-1
V: TRBV6-1
size: few

DNA: TGTGCCAGCAGCCACAGCTACCATCAGCCCCAGCATTTT
CDR3: CASSHSYHQPQHF
D: .
J: TRBJ1-5
V: TRBV5-5
size: .

DNA: TGCGCCAGCAGCCTCAACCCGACCAGCTCCTACAATGAGCAGTTCTTC
CDR3: CASSLNPTSSYNEQFF
D: .
J: TRBJ2-1
V: TRBV4-1
size: few

DNA: TGTGCCATGCGGGCCGGGACAGGGGACACAGATACGCAGTATTTT
CDR3: CAMRAGTGDTDTQYF
D: TRBD1
J: TRBJ2-3
V: TRBV10-3
size: .

DNA: TGCAGTGCACTGACTCCTTTAACCCAGTACTTC
CDR3: CSALTPLTQYF
D: .
J: TRBJ2-7
V: TRBV20-1
size: few

DNA: TGTGCCAGCAGTCTCCCCCTCCGGGGGACATATGGCTACACCTTC
CDR3: CASSLPLRGTYGYTF
D: .
J: TRBJ1-2
V: TRBV27
size: .

DNA: TGTGCCACCAGCAGAGATCGGGGGACTAGCGGGGCTCAGTACTTC
CDR3: CATSRDRGTSGAQYF
D: TRBD2
J: TRBJ2-5
V: TRBV15
size: few